A single T cell receptor (beta chain) is shown here with its context. This CDR3 comprises 14 residues. Per germline, CDR1 SGHVS and CDR2 FNYEAQ. Deletions cut 5 bases from V and 0 bases from J, with 10 bases between. This entry belongs to a study of blood T cell repertoires in COVID-19. The overall study: From the United States, Italy and Spain came samples of acute and convalescent COVID-19. The cDNA or gDNA used as material had been derived from T cells, B-cell-depleted T cells, or PBMCs.

Original processing notes: Estimates of nucleated cell counts were drawn from the amplification of reference gene primers. TCRdb keeps only in-frame clones here, not all; method: immunoSEQ multiplex PCR. V and J calls and clone size come straight from that table; D and trimming were deduced from the DNA. The sample records about 130,000 clones, 85% being singletons. The sequence derives from an elderly man with active or convalescent COVID-19. The source material was peripheral blood. The J gene is TRBJ1-1, the V gene TRBV7-6; D not certain. CDR3 amino acids: CASSQRGMNTEAFF. The CDR3 coding sequence is TGTGCCAGCAGCCAACGAGGGATGAACACTGAAGCTTTCTTT.